These 25 T cell receptor beta chains share one sample of origin, sequenced in a study of shared clonotypes between healthy human individuals. The table came from immunoSEQ multiplex PCR; TCRdb's copy has only in-frame clones and leaves some out. This sample has about 1.1 million clones, with about 84% found just once. The specimen was memory CD4+ T cells from PBMCs. Described subset: CD45RA-negative fraction. Every receptor here comes from a man in his late teens or twenties in good health. Some clones in this sample may be carry-over from other donors' samples.

In its sample, this clone was seen a few times. This rearrangement joins TRBV5-1 to TRBJ2-3; 8 bases match TRBD2. This CDR3 comprises 18 residues. Germline values: CDR1 SGHRS, CDR2 YFSETQ. V lost 6 bases to trimming and J lost 4 bases; unmatched junction nucleotides: 19. In nucleotides, the CDR3 is TGCGCCAGCAACCTAGCGGGCGCTCGCCAATGGGGCGCAGATACGCAGTATTTT. Amino acids: CASNLAGARQWGADTQYF.

The chain joins TRBV6-6 to TRBJ1-5; TRBD1 agrees at 8 bases. CDR3 length: 14 amino acids. In germline, CDR1 is MNHNY, CDR2 SVGAGI (reference sequence). Trimming took 5 bases from V and 2 from J; bases not matched to a gene: 2. The CDR3 sequence is CASSMTGGNQPQHF. The CDR3 DNA is TGTGCCAGCAGTATGACAGGGGGCAATCAGCCCCAGCATTTT.

This rearrangement joins TRBV5-1 to TRBJ2-7, with D possibly matching TRBD2 (6 bases). Germline-derived CDR1 and CDR2 are SGHRS and YFSETQ. Trimming left V 4 bases short and J 5 bases short, with 19 bases between. CDR3 length: 15 residues. CDR3 residues: CASSGGSGFTHEQYF. In DNA, the CDR3 is TGCGCCAGCAGCGGAGGGTCGGGCTTTACCCACGAGCAGTACTTC.

This sequence joins TRBV5-8 and TRBJ2-2; D call uncertain. Trimming stripped 0 bases from V and 5 bases from J, with 14 bases between. This CDR3 contains 16 residues. Germline values: CDR1 SGHTS, CDR2 YDEGEE. The CDR3 reads CASSLVGWYGTGELFF. CDR3 nucleotides: TGTGCCAGCAGCTTGGTGGGATGGTACGGAACCGGGGAGCTGTTTTTT. Looking up the rest from reference TRBV5-8 and TRBJ2-2 gives the full variable domain: EAGVTQSPTHLIKTRGQQATLRCSPISGHTSVYWYQQALGLGLQFLLWYDEGEERNRGNFPPRFSGRQFPNYSSELNVNALELEDSALYLCASSLVGWYGTGELFFGEGSRLTVL.

The chain uses TRBV6-5 and TRBJ2-2, with TRBD1 as a possible D gene (5 bases). Trimming cost V 4 bases and J 1 base, with 10 bases left between them. The CDR3 consists of 15 residues. Per the germline V gene, CDR1 is MNHEY and CDR2 is SVGAGI. The CDR3 region has the DNA TGTGCCAGCAGTTGGGTCCAGGGGAACACCGGGGAGCTGTTTTTT. Translation gives CASSWVQGNTGELFF.

This chain connects TRBV4-1 to TRBJ2-3; tentatively, D is TRBD2 (6 bases). CDR3 size: 14 residues. V was clipped by 1 base and J by 6 bases, with 11 bases between them. CDR1 MGHRA and CDR2 YSYEKL come from the germline V gene. The CDR3 loop reads CASSQAPGRDTQYF. In DNA form, the CDR3 reads TGCGCCAGCAGCCAAGCCCCGGGGAGGGATACGCAGTATTTT.

The gene calls are TRBV4-2 and TRBJ2-1; 12 positions match TRBD2. V shed 4 bases, J shed 8 bases, and the junction held 9 bases outside the gene matches. The CDR3 length is 16 residues. Germline-derived CDR1 and CDR2 are LGHNA and YNFKEQ. The DNA for the CDR3 is TGTGCCAGCAGCCGGCAGACTAGCGGGAGTGGCTATGAGCAGTTCTTC. Residues: CASSRQTSGSGYEQFF.

The J gene is TRBJ1-2, the V gene TRBV20-1; 9 bases agree with TRBD1. The CDR3 length is 11 residues. Per germline, CDR1 DFQATT and CDR2 SNEGSKA (reference sequence). V shed 4 bases, J shed 9 bases, and the junction held 3 bases outside the gene matches. CDR3 loop: CSAIGQGSYTF. The CDR3 DNA follows: TGCAGTGCTATTGGACAGGGGAGCTACACCTTC.

The J gene is TRBJ1-5, the V gene TRBV7-2; D is ambiguous. The CDR3 contains 14 residues. Germline V gives CDR1 SGHTA, CDR2 FQGNSA. With 0 bases removed from V and 6 bases from J, the gap between germline ends came to 9 bases. The CDR3 spells CASSLARGGQPQHF. The DNA for the CDR3 is TGTGCCAGCAGCTTAGCACGGGGAGGTCAGCCCCAGCATTTT.

J is TRBJ2-1 and V is TRBV2; TRBD1 aligns across 7 bases. This CDR3 comprises 14 residues. Trimming at V came to 8 bases and at J to 6 bases, leaving 10 bases not matched to a gene. Germline values: CDR1 SNHLY, CDR2 FYNNEI. The CDR3 nucleotides are TGTGCCAGCCCCCGACAGGGCACGAGCAATGAGCAGTTCTTC. Its translation is CASPRQGTSNEQFF.

The rearrangement uses TRBV19 and TRBJ2-3; tentatively, D is TRBD2 (6 bases). Germline CDR1 LNHDA, CDR2 SQIVND (reference sequence). Trimming pared 7 bases from V and 0 bases from J, leaving 11 bases between. There are 14 residues in the CDR3. The CDR3 sequence: CASKDGTSTDTQYF. For the CDR3, the DNA is TGTGCCAGTAAGGACGGGACTAGCACAGATACGCAGTATTTT.

Written as DNA, the CDR3 is TGTGCCAGCAGTTACGGGACTAGCGGAGGGGAGCAGTACTTC. This gives the protein CASSYGTSGGEQYF. The chain is built from TRBV6-5 and TRBJ2-7; 11 bases match TRBD2. Germline trimming cut 2 bases from V and 7 bases from J; bases unmatched to any gene: 4. Germline values: CDR1 MNHEY, CDR2 SVGAGI. The CDR3 consists of 14 residues.

Comments on this clone: Other DNA sequences in this sample translate to the same CDR3. The rearrangement links TRBV6-1 to TRBJ1-2, with D uncertain. The V and J ends lost 3 bases and 5 bases respectively, with 10 bases between them. The CDR3 contains 13 residues. The V gene's germline CDR1 is MNHNS and CDR2 SASEGT. CDR3 region: CASSDSAGYGYTF. For the CDR3, the DNA is TGTGCCAGCAGTGACTCGGCGGGATATGGCTACACCTTC.

The CDR3 spells CASSFSRTGTKGKLFF. The DNA for the CDR3 is TGTGCCAGCAGCTTCAGCCGGACAGGGACAAAAGGAAAACTGTTTTTT. The chain employs TRBV5-8 and TRBJ1-4, with 8 bases aligning to TRBD1. The J segment lost 10 bases and the V segment lost 2 bases, leaving 13 bases of the junction unmatched. This CDR3 region has 16 residues. From germline, CDR1 is SGHTS and CDR2 YDEGEE.

The chain links TRBV28 to TRBJ1-2, with D unresolved. CDR1 is MDHEN and CDR2 is SYDVKM in the germline V gene. V was shortened by 4 bases and J by 4 bases, with 16 bases between the two germline ends. This CDR3 spans 15 amino acids. CDR3 sequence: CASSSSTVGIYGYTF. The CDR3 nucleotides are TGTGCCAGCAGTTCCTCCACAGTCGGAATCTATGGCTACACCTTC.

There are a few counts of this clone. The chain joins TRBV6-1 to TRBJ2-5; 11 bases are shared with TRBD2. CDR1 and CDR2 (germline): MNHNS, SASEGT. V was pared by 6 bases and J by 6 bases, with 6 bases of the junction left unmatched. The CDR3 sequence is 14 residues long. The CDR3 DNA is TGTGCCAGCAGAGCGGGACTAGCGGCGAAGACCCAGTACTTC. Its protein product is CASRAGLAAKTQYF.

The chain employs TRBV5-6 and TRBJ2-5; no firm D call. The V and J ends lost 0 bases and 3 bases respectively, with 9 bases between them. The CDR3 covers 14 residues. CDR1 and CDR2 (germline): SGHDT, YYEEEE. The CDR3, as DNA: TGTGCCAGCAGCTTGGAAACCTGGGAAGAGACCCAGTACTTC. Residues: CASSLETWEETQYF. Variable domain in full (rest from reference TRBV5-6 and TRBJ2-5): DAGVTQSPTHLIKTRGQQVTLRCSPKSGHDTVSWYQQALGQGPQFIFQYYEEEERQRGNFPDRFSGHQFPNYSSELNVNALLLGDSALYLCASSLETWEETQYFGPGTRLLVL.

The V call is TRBV5-1, the J call TRBJ2-2; no reliable D call. The V end lost 2 bases, the J end lost 6 bases, and 8 bases lay between the germline ends. Germline CDR1 is SGHRS and CDR2 is YFSETQ. The length of the CDR3 is 13 residues. The CDR3 DNA follows: TGCGCCAGCAGCTTCGGGCAGTCCGGGGAGCTGTTTTTT. It encodes CASSFGQSGELFF. The whole variable domain, filled in from reference TRBV5-1 and TRBJ2-2, reads KAGVTQTPRYLIKTRGQQVTLSCSPISGHRSVSWYQQTPGQGLQFLFEYFSETQRNKGNFPGRFSGRQFSNSRSEMNVSTLELGDSALYLCASSFGQSGELFFGEGSRLTVL.

This clone was found many times. The J gene is TRBJ2-2, the V gene TRBV7-7, with 8 positions matching TRBD1. Looked up from germline, CDR1 is SSHAT and CDR2 is FNYEAQ (reference sequence). CDR3 length: 14 residues. Trimming took 5 bases from V and 4 from J; bases not matched to a gene: 3. The CDR3 sequence is CASSKTGVTGELFF. The CDR3 nucleotides read TGTGCCAGCAGCAAGACAGGGGTCACCGGGGAGCTGTTTTTT.

The chain couples TRBV10-3 to TRBJ2-7; possibly TRBD2 for D (5 bases). The CDR3 spans 13 residues. Germline V gene lookup returns CDR1 ENHRY and CDR2 SYGVKD. Trimming pared 8 bases from V and 9 bases from J, leaving 20 bases between. The CDR3 loop reads CAIGASPGGGQYF. The DNA of the CDR3 is TGTGCCATCGGTGCTAGCCCGGGCGGTGGGCAGTACTTC.

The chain is built from TRBV15 and TRBJ1-2; D remains unclear. The CDR3 has 14 amino acids. Between the trimmed V and J ends, which lost 4 bases and 8 bases, there was a span of 17 bases. Germline assignment: CDR1 LNHNV and CDR2 YYDKDF (reference sequence). This CDR3 is CATSILNPGYGYTF. The CDR3 DNA reads as TGTGCCACCAGCATACTAAATCCGGGTTACGGCTACACCTTC. Variable domain in full (rest from reference TRBV15 and TRBJ1-2): DAMVIQNPRYQVTQFGKPVTLSCSQTLNHNVMYWYQQKSSQAPKLLFHYYDKDFNNEADTPDNFQSRRPNTSFCFLDIRSPGLGDTAMYLCATSILNPGYGYTFGSGTRLTVV.

The genes are TRBV28 and TRBJ1-2; no definite D call. V was shortened by 6 bases and J by 8 bases, with 7 bases between the two germline ends. The CDR3 length is 10 residues. Germline V CDR1 and CDR2: MDHEN, SYDVKM. The DNA of the CDR3 is TGTGCCAGCAGCCGAAACGGCTACACCTTC. Amino acids: CASSRNGYTF.

This clone was seen a single time. The chain employs TRBV5-4 and TRBJ2-7, with 8 bases fitting TRBD2. This CDR3 contains 14 residues. Germline V CDR1 and CDR2: SGHNT, YYREEE (reference sequence). Trimming at V came to 1 base and at J to 7 bases, leaving 7 bases not matched to a gene. The CDR3 coding sequence is TGTGCCAGCAGCTTGAAAGCGGGAGCGGGAGAGCAGTACTTC. This codes for CASSLKAGAGEQYF.

The chain uses TRBV5-1 and TRBJ1-5; weak D call: TRBD1 (5 bases). The CDR3 spans 15 residues. CDR1 SGHRS and CDR2 YFSETQ come from the germline V gene. V lost 0 bases to trimming and J lost 2 bases, with 9 bases between them. DNA for the CDR3: TGCGCCAGCAGCTTGGAGGGGATTGGCAATCAGCCCCAGCATTTT. Protein sequence: CASSLEGIGNQPQHF.

V gene TRBV12-1 combines with J gene TRBJ2-5; TRBD2 is taken as the D call from the table, unchecked against the DNA. TRBV12-1 is marked as a pseudogene. This CDR3 is built from 13 residues. CDR3 coding DNA: TGTGCCAGCAGCTTCGAGGGACAAGAGACCCAGTACTTC. Translated, it gives CASSFEGQETQYF.